This T cell receptor beta chain was captured in a study of cytomegalovirus exposure and HLA in healthy donors. The CDR3 runs to 14 residues. CDR1 and CDR2 from the germline V gene are GTSNPN and SVGIG (reference sequence). V was clipped by 5 bases and J by 2 bases; unmatched bases: 3. Use of 60 Vbeta and 13 Jbeta primers characterized the PCR. TCRdb's table, derived via immunoSEQ multiplex PCR, lists solely in-frame clones and lacks some. The sample comprises about 150,000 clones, under 75% of which are singletons, and approximately 7% rests with the top ten. This chain uses TRBV30 with TRBJ2-6, with 7 nucleotides matching TRBD1. The source material was PBMCs. The source is a woman in her sixties or seventies in good health and CMV-seropositive. CDR3: CAWGQGAGANVLTF. CDR3 nucleotides: TGTGCCTGGGGGCAGGGGGCTGGGGCCAACGTCCTGACTTTC.